These T cell receptor beta chains were read from a single sample in a study of blood T cells in healthy people across ages. TCRdb processed the 5' RACE reads anew with MiXCR; each CDR3 protein has one entry. The sample records 1.5 million to 2 million distinct CDR3 sequences, roughly 32% being singletons. Sequenced input: blood. The receptors stem from a woman in her twenties or thirties in good health. Both conserved end residues are part of each CDR3. The D gene is left open where the match is weak. Only some rows state a clone size, as once, few, many or a class for expanded clones.

cdr3_nt	cdr3_aa	v_call	d_call	j_call	clone_size
TGTGCCAGCAGCTACAGGCTCGACTATGGCTACACCTTC	CASSYRLDYGYTF	TRBV7-2	NA	TRBJ1-2	NA
TGTGCCAGCAGATACAAAGAGGCATGGAATTCACCCCTCCACTTT	CASRYKEAWNSPLHF	TRBV14	NA	TRBJ1-6	NA
TGTGCCAGCAGCAAAGCCGCTAGCGGGGGATACGATGAGCAGTTCTTC	CASSKAASGGYDEQFF	TRBV7-8	TRBD2	TRBJ2-1	NA
TGCAGTGCTCCCCAAGCGGCAGAGAAGTCGAGTTCACCCCTCCACTTT	CSAPQAAEKSSSPLHF	TRBV20-1	NA	TRBJ1-6	few
TGTGCCAGCAGCTTAAGCGGGGGCCTCTCCTACGCGCAGTACTTC	CASSLSGGLSYAQYF	TRBV7-3	NA	TRBJ2-7	once
TGTGCCAGCAGCTCCTTACCGGGACAACCCACAGATACGCAGTATTTT	CASSSLPGQPTDTQYF	TRBV7-8	NA	TRBJ2-3	few
TGTGCCATCGCGACGGGACACCCGAGAGGGCAGTTCTTC	CAIATGHPRGQFF	TRBV12-3/TRBV12-4	NA	TRBJ2-1	once
TGTGCCAGCAGCGTAGAGCCAGGGGGTACCTACGAGCAGTACTTC	CASSVEPGGTYEQYF	TRBV9	TRBD1	TRBJ2-7	many
TGCAGTGCTAGTTCGAAGTGGCAGGGTGGCAATCAGCCCCAGCATTTT	CSASSKWQGGNQPQHF	TRBV20-1	NA	TRBJ1-5	NA
TGCAGCGTTGTCCTAGGACAGGGTGTGTTCCACGAGCAGTACTTC	CSVVLGQGVFHEQYF	TRBV29-1	TRBD1	TRBJ2-7	many
TGTGCCAGCAGTGAAGATCCAGGGGGCAGGCAGTATTTT	CASSEDPGGRQYF	TRBV6-1	TRBD1	TRBJ2-3	NA
TGTGCCAGCAGTTACCTGGGCGGCTACACCTTC	CASSYLGGYTF	TRBV6-6	NA	TRBJ1-2	many
TGCAGTGCTATGCTAGCTGGGCGTCAGCGGGTCTCCTACGAGCAGTACTTC	CSAMLAGRQRVSYEQYF	TRBV20-1	NA	TRBJ2-7	NA
TGCAGTGCCGGACTGTACGGAACAGATACGCAGTATTTT	CSAGLYGTDTQYF	TRBV20-1	NA	TRBJ2-3	NA
TGTGCCAGCAGTTTCCCGCCTCCACTAGCGGGAGGTACCGGGGAGCTGTTTTTT	CASSFPPPLAGGTGELFF	TRBV27	TRBD2	TRBJ2-2	NA
TGTGCCACCAGCAGCCGGGACAGGAGGGAGACCCAGTACTTC	CATSSRDRRETQYF	TRBV15	TRBD1	TRBJ2-5	few
TGTGCCAGGGCGGGGGTCCCCACAGATACGCAGTATTTT	CARAGVPTDTQYF	TRBV2	TRBD2	TRBJ2-3	many
TGTGCCAGCAGCCCTGGCCGCGACACCGGGGAGCGGTTTTTT	CASSPGRDTGERFF	TRBV3-1	NA	TRBJ2-2	NA
TGTGCCAGCAGTTACTCGATACCAGGGGGCGAGCAGTACTTC	CASSYSIPGGEQYF	TRBV6-5	TRBD1	TRBJ2-7	NA
TGTGCCAGCAGTTACGGGGCGGGATGGCCCAACACAGATACGCAGTATTTT	CASSYGAGWPNTDTQYF	TRBV6-6	NA	TRBJ2-3	many
TGCAGTGCTAGCCTCGCGGGACTACCCGAATTCAGTACGCAGTATTTT	CSASLAGLPEFSTQYF	TRBV20-1	TRBD2	TRBJ2-3	NA
TGCGCCAGCAGCTTGGACGGGGTTAGTGATCAGCCCCGGCATTTT	CASSLDGVSDQPRHF	TRBV5-1	NA	TRBJ1-5	NA
TGTGCCAGCAGTGTATCTGAACTTGGGGAGCAGTACTTC	CASSVSELGEQYF	TRBV2	NA	TRBJ2-7	NA
TGTGCCAGCAGTAAGGAGGCGAACACCGGGGAGCTGTTTTTT	CASSKEANTGELFF	TRBV2	NA	TRBJ2-2	few
TGTGCCAGCAGCGGTCTTGGGGGCAATGAGCAGTTCTTC	CASSGLGGNEQFF	TRBV9	NA	TRBJ2-1	many
TGTGCCAGCAGCCAAGGCGGGAGAACGGACAATGAGCAGTTCTTC	CASSQGGRTDNEQFF	TRBV3-1	TRBD2	TRBJ2-1	once
TGCAGTGCTAGAACGGGACTAGCGGGGGGGCGGAGGGGGGAGACCCAGTACTTC	CSARTGLAGGRRGETQYF	TRBV20-1	TRBD2	TRBJ2-5	few
TGTGCCATCAGTGATGGGGTGTCCTACGAGCAGTACTTC	CAISDGVSYEQYF	TRBV10-3	NA	TRBJ2-7	few
TGTGCCAGCAGTGGAGGACTAGCGGGGAAAAGCACAGATACGCAGTATTTT	CASSGGLAGKSTDTQYF	TRBV6-1	TRBD2	TRBJ2-3	NA
TGTGCCAGCAGCTTTTCCGAAAGCAATCAGCCCCAGCATTTT	CASSFSESNQPQHF	TRBV7-9	NA	TRBJ1-5	few
TGCGCCAGCAGATCGTCGAACACTGAAGCTTTCTTT	CASRSSNTEAFF	TRBV5-1	NA	TRBJ1-1	many
TGTGCCAGCTCAAGGACAGAGGGGACCGGGGAGCTGTTTTTT	CASSRTEGTGELFF	TRBV18	NA	TRBJ2-2	NA
TGTGCCAGCAGGGATCGACAGGGATTATGTGAAAAACTGTTTTTT	CASRDRQGLCEKLFF	TRBV2	TRBD1	TRBJ1-4	NA
TGTGCCAGCAGCCCGTCATTGGCTAGCGGGAGAGATGAGACCCAGTACTTC	CASSPSLASGRDETQYF	TRBV14	TRBD2	TRBJ2-5	NA
TGTGCCAGCAGCCTGGAGCGCAGCGAGACCCAGTACTTC	CASSLERSETQYF	TRBV2	NA	TRBJ2-5	many
TGTGCCAGCAGTTCCGACAGGGGGCGTAGCTATGGCTACACCTTC	CASSSDRGRSYGYTF	TRBV27	TRBD1	TRBJ1-2	NA
TGTGCCAGCAGCTTAGGGGTTAGCCGGGAGCAGTTCTTC	CASSLGVSREQFF	TRBV7-2	NA	TRBJ2-1	many
TGCGCCAGCAGCTTGTCTAGCGCCATCGGGGATGAGCAGTTCTTC	CASSLSSAIGDEQFF	TRBV5-1	NA	TRBJ2-1	NA
TGCAGTGCCGACAGCGGGGAGCAAAGCACAGATACGCAGTATTTT	CSADSGEQSTDTQYF	TRBV20-1	TRBD2	TRBJ2-3	NA
TGTGCCTGGGACAGGCCCCGCAAAAACATTCAGTACTTC	CAWDRPRKNIQYF	TRBV30	NA	TRBJ2-4	NA
TGTGCCAGCAGCCCCTCCAAGGCCCCAGATACGCAGTATTTT	CASSPSKAPDTQYF	TRBV28	NA	TRBJ2-3	few
TGCAGCGTGGTCGGATTCAACACTGAAGCTTTCTTT	CSVVGFNTEAFF	TRBV29-1	NA	TRBJ1-1	NA
TGCGCCAGCAGCCCCGGGACTAGCGGGATCTCCTACGAGCAGTACTTC	CASSPGTSGISYEQYF	TRBV5-1	TRBD2	TRBJ2-7	few
TGTGCCACCAGCAGGGGTACCGGGACAGCCTACGAGCAGTACTTC	CATSRGTGTAYEQYF	TRBV15	TRBD1	TRBJ2-7	many
TGCAGTGCCCCTCAACGGGGGTATGGCAATCAGCCCCAGCATTTT	CSAPQRGYGNQPQHF	TRBV20-1	NA	TRBJ1-5	NA
TGCGCCAGCAGTGACGCTAACTATGGCTACACCTTC	CASSDANYGYTF	TRBV10-2	NA	TRBJ1-2	NA
TGTGCCACCAGCAGAGAGCGACAGCACACAGATACGCAGTATTTT	CATSRERQHTDTQYF	TRBV15	NA	TRBJ2-3	NA
TGTGCCAGCAGCGTAGGCGCAGGGGACGAGCAGTACTTC	CASSVGAGDEQYF	TRBV9	NA	TRBJ2-7	few
TGTGCCAGCAGTTACATCTCTAGCACAGATACGCGGTATTTT	CASSYISSTDTRYF	TRBV28	NA	TRBJ2-3	NA
TGTGCCAGCAGCTCCCGGGACAGACAAGAGACCCAGTACTTC	CASSSRDRQETQYF	TRBV13	TRBD1	TRBJ2-5	many